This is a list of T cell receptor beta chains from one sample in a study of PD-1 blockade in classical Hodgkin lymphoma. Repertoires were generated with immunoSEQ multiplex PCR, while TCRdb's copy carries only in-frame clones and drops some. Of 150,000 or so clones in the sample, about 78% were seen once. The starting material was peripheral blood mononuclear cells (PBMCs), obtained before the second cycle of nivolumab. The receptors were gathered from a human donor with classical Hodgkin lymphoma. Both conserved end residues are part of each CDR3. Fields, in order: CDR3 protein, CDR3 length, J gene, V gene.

cdr3_aa: CASSFLSAGGLLGDEQYF
cdr3_length: 18
j_call: TRBJ2-7
v_call: TRBV7-6

cdr3_aa: CASSLDPGAQYF
cdr3_length: 12
j_call: TRBJ2-5
v_call: TRBV5-6

cdr3_aa: CASSQVRDTEAFF
cdr3_length: 13
j_call: TRBJ1-1
v_call: TRBV4-1

cdr3_aa: CASSFHSYEQYF
cdr3_length: 12
j_call: TRBJ2-7
v_call: TRBV5-4

cdr3_aa: CASSIPAAPNYGYTF
cdr3_length: 15
j_call: TRBJ1-2
v_call: TRBV19

cdr3_aa: CASSLRQVVEQYF
cdr3_length: 13
j_call: TRBJ2-7
v_call: TRBV28

cdr3_aa: CASSLGQGAGQPQHF
cdr3_length: 15
j_call: TRBJ1-5
v_call: TRBV5-1

cdr3_aa: CASSVWAVSNQPQHF
cdr3_length: 15
j_call: TRBJ1-5
v_call: TRBV9

cdr3_aa: CASSPNRVGWHHYEQYF
cdr3_length: 17
j_call: TRBJ2-7
v_call: TRBV23-1

cdr3_aa: CASSPTGLNTEAFF
cdr3_length: 14
j_call: TRBJ1-1
v_call: TRBV23-1

cdr3_aa: CASSSFGDALHHSLNTQHF
cdr3_length: 19
j_call: TRBJ1-5
v_call: TRBV7-9

cdr3_aa: CASRTPGPDTQYF
cdr3_length: 13
j_call: TRBJ2-3
v_call: TRBV27

cdr3_aa: CASSPGRENYGYTF
cdr3_length: 14
j_call: TRBJ1-2
v_call: TRBV18

cdr3_aa: CASRTGQNTEAFF
cdr3_length: 13
j_call: TRBJ1-1
v_call: TRBV5-1

cdr3_aa: CASGAPGTEAFF
cdr3_length: 12
j_call: TRBJ1-1
v_call: TRBV7-8

cdr3_aa: CASRLTSGRATDTQYF
cdr3_length: 16
j_call: TRBJ2-3
v_call: TRBV7-9

cdr3_aa: CASSIEAQGYEQYF
cdr3_length: 14
j_call: TRBJ2-7
v_call: TRBV19

cdr3_aa: CASRPGLAGVMFF
cdr3_length: 13
j_call: TRBJ2-2
v_call: TRBV6-5

cdr3_aa: CSVPQGGRVSDTEAFF
cdr3_length: 16
j_call: TRBJ1-1
v_call: TRBV29-1

cdr3_aa: CASRRTGGFSGNTIYF
cdr3_length: 16
j_call: TRBJ1-3
v_call: TRBV2

cdr3_aa: CASSLGHKNSPLHF
cdr3_length: 14
j_call: TRBJ1-6
v_call: TRBV7-9

cdr3_aa: CASSLGGFGKDTQYF
cdr3_length: 15
j_call: TRBJ2-3
v_call: TRBV5-8

cdr3_aa: CASNSIRRGYEQYF
cdr3_length: 14
j_call: TRBJ2-7
v_call: TRBV6-6

cdr3_aa: CASSTHWGSNQPQHF
cdr3_length: 15
j_call: TRBJ1-5
v_call: TRBV19

cdr3_aa: CASSAGSSTPIETQYF
cdr3_length: 16
j_call: TRBJ2-5
v_call: TRBV5-1

cdr3_aa: CASRQGNSNQPQHF
cdr3_length: 14
j_call: TRBJ1-5
v_call: TRBV12-5

cdr3_aa: CAWSVGAPGSGNTIYF
cdr3_length: 16
j_call: TRBJ1-3
v_call: TRBV30

cdr3_aa: CASSPGHLMNTEAFF
cdr3_length: 15
j_call: TRBJ1-1
v_call: TRBV5-4

cdr3_aa: CASSPGQGHSGNTIYF
cdr3_length: 16
j_call: TRBJ1-3
v_call: TRBV18

cdr3_aa: CAISPHHRIGGGGETQYF
cdr3_length: 18
j_call: TRBJ2-5
v_call: TRBV10-3

cdr3_aa: CSAFDTPYEQYF
cdr3_length: 12
j_call: TRBJ2-7
v_call: TRBV29-1

cdr3_aa: CASSHGLANEQFF
cdr3_length: 13
j_call: TRBJ2-1
v_call: TRBV7-7

cdr3_aa: CASSLGQYNEQFF
cdr3_length: 13
j_call: TRBJ2-1
v_call: TRBV5-4

cdr3_aa: CASSPEPPDTQYF
cdr3_length: 13
j_call: TRBJ2-3
v_call: TRBV5-1

cdr3_aa: CASSGQGGINQPQHF
cdr3_length: 15
j_call: TRBJ1-5
v_call: TRBV7-2

cdr3_aa: CASSRGGNTEAFF
cdr3_length: 13
j_call: TRBJ1-1
v_call: TRBV2

cdr3_aa: CASSLRLNMDYNEQFF
cdr3_length: 16
j_call: TRBJ2-1
v_call: TRBV4-2

cdr3_aa: CAISESMHGRESYEQYF
cdr3_length: 17
j_call: TRBJ2-7
v_call: TRBV10-3

cdr3_aa: CSVERGGIDEQFF
cdr3_length: 13
j_call: TRBJ2-1
v_call: TRBV29-1

cdr3_aa: CASSNYREQFF
cdr3_length: 11
j_call: TRBJ2-1
v_call: TRBV7-3

cdr3_aa: CATSRERLAGPYYEQYF
cdr3_length: 17
j_call: TRBJ2-7
v_call: TRBV15

cdr3_aa: CASSLDRQETQYF
cdr3_length: 13
j_call: TRBJ2-5
v_call: TRBV5-1

cdr3_aa: CASSNLGREGKLFF
cdr3_length: 14
j_call: TRBJ1-4
v_call: TRBV7-9

cdr3_aa: CASSPLGNSYEQYF
cdr3_length: 14
j_call: TRBJ2-7
v_call: TRBV7-2

cdr3_aa: CASSSRPQDRAYGYTF
cdr3_length: 16
j_call: TRBJ1-2
v_call: TRBV7-9

cdr3_aa: CASSIGGGGNYGYTF
cdr3_length: 15
j_call: TRBJ1-2
v_call: TRBV19

cdr3_aa: CASSYITGGPDEQYF
cdr3_length: 15
j_call: TRBJ2-7
v_call: TRBV6-5